This entry features one T cell receptor (beta chain) sequence. Its specific antigen is unknown. No much larger clonotype is one base removed from it; base qualities were not supplied. In total, approximately 700 healthy bone marrow donors made up the cohort. At the time of sampling, all cohort members were nominally healthy, though unrecorded immune exposures were likely present. The donor was CMV seronegative and was included in the group of a few hundred seronegative cohort members. Each donor provided a peripheral blood sample, and peripheral blood mononuclear cells were used for TCR beta sequencing. The Qiagen DNeasy Blood Extraction Kit was used to extract genomic DNA from the blood cell samples. Library generation was performed with the immunoSEQ multiplex PCR assay. A mixture of 60 forward primers for TCR Vbeta segments and 13 reverse primers for TCR Jbeta segments was used in the multiplex PCR. The CDR3 region of rearranged TCR beta genes was amplified from genomic DNA by a multiplex PCR assay. The amplified TCR beta libraries were sequenced on the Illumina HiSeq System as 87-base-pair reads. The authors' analysis ran thus. In a later analysis, some 80 million unique TCR beta chains were counted across the 500 to 850 repertoires, and roughly 11 million of these chains were shared by at least two donors. Raw reads were error-corrected and collapsed into unique sequences by a nearest-neighbor algorithm in which closely related sequences were merged to remove PCR and sequencing errors. CDR3 sequences were aligned to IMGT reference sequences to assign V, D and J gene segments. Each retained sequence needed at least a six-nucleotide match to both a V gene segment and a J gene segment. A rearrangement was called productive if the CDR3 had no stop codons and remained in frame with V and J, and every other rearrangement was called non-productive. Following IMGT convention, CDR3 was defined as the stretch from the second conserved V-encoded cysteine to the conserved J-encoded phenylalanine. The earlier analysis of a few hundred of the donors excluded any sequence lacking an unambiguous match to a single V gene segment. In an earlier analysis of around 600 of the donors, V segments were called functional above 56.7% productive rearrangements and were called segregating when the between-donor standard deviation exceeded 5%. A statistical classification framework was built for diagnosing cytomegalovirus status from the catalog of TCR beta chain sequences. In a later analysis, V and J genes were assigned by comparing TCR nucleotide sequences against IMGT/GENE-DB human TR gene sequences. Using the TCRdist pipeline, a later analysis assigned CDR3 sequences along with most-parsimonious VDJ recombination scenarios. In a later analysis, each TCR beta chain was defined by its CDR3 amino acid sequence together with its V-gene family, and reads lacking a unique V-gene family were excluded. A later analysis removed 450 to 600 highly shared, low-generation-probability nucleotide sequences to deal with suspected cross-contamination and a sequencing artifact. For each public chain, a later analysis derived a clonal expansion index from normalized ranks of inferred template counts within each repertoire. A later analysis computed generation probabilities with a VDJ recombination model fitted to out-of-frame rearrangements, and checked the results against IGoR. In a later analysis, TCR-TCR, TCR-HLA and TCR-CMV co-occurrence was scored with hypergeometric tests, and a repertoire-size bias correction was applied to TCR pairs. In a later analysis, false discovery rates were estimated by permuting HLA or CMV assignments 20 times. In a later analysis, co-occurring TCRs were grouped using DBSCAN, with TCRdist sequence similarity added in when clustering inside HLA-allele-positive subsets. For co-occurrence clustering, repertoires with fewer than 30,000 or more than 120,000 public chains were excluded, along with a handful of repertoires with anomalous nucleotide sharing. This immuneACCESS table, as held by TCRdb, lists in-frame sequences with V and J called but not all clones. Of the missing ones, under half trace to an unresolved V gene in checked studies; the others have no known cause. D and trimming come from the DNA, and the V and J calls and clone size come from that table. The sample data list about 120,000 clones, and 65% to 80% of these were observed just once. Of the sample, around 3.5% falls within the top ten clones.

Inclusive of the bounding cysteine and phenylalanine, the CDR3 is 14 residues long. Only the CDR3 part of the read is kept: 42 bases, read in frame from the first base. Trimming removed 0 bases from V and 6 bases from J; the gene matches leave 4 bases unexplained. CDR1 SGHRS and CDR2 YFSETQ were looked up in the germline V gene. The data originate from a study of cytomegalovirus exposure and HLA in healthy donors (dated by TCRdb to about 2017). General notes on the study: An earlier analysis of some 600 of the donors reported approximately 260 Gb of sequence data and 117 million unique TCR beta sequences obtained from around 190 million T cells. A few DR-DQ haplotypes were treated as single units for association and clustering because of strong linkage in the cohort. All discovery cohort repertoires had been generated on a single sequencing platform. Among around 400 genotyped donors of the cohort, an average of approximately 250,000 unique TCR beta nucleotide sequences were sequenced per donor, about a sixth of them non-productive. An earlier analysis of fewer than 750 of the donors used high-throughput TCR beta sequencing to judge whether each TCR beta V gene segment behaved as functional or pseudogenic. To study patterns of TCR occurrence, a later analysis re-analyzed previously published TCR beta repertoires from 666 donors and added high-resolution HLA genotyping. Typing coverage varied by locus: roughly 629-640 donors for A, B, C, DRB1 and DQB1; around 560 for DQA1; over 600 for DPA1; some 470 for DPB1. In addition to the first cohort of about 650 subjects, a separate validation cohort of around 110 different subjects was used. The later analysis used no new phenotypic data to find candidate immune exposures, relying instead on TCR beta sequences and their occurrence across donors. Alongside the repertoire data, information on donor age, sex, ethnicity and CMV serostatus was compiled. HLA typing included class I and class II loci at four-digit resolution. The study aimed to test whether cataloging public T cell receptors could reveal signatures of past pathogen exposure. An early release that covered about 640 HLA-typed donors contained about 300 gigabases of sequencing data and 75 million to 100 million unique TCR sequences. Among the approximately 400 genotyped donors, under 90% belonged to the genetic ancestry cluster associated with self-reported Caucasian donors. Using immunosequencing, the study profiled T cell repertoires from around 670 subjects and related those repertoires to cytomegalovirus serostatus. To predict cytomegalovirus infection status, the study combined high-throughput TCR immunosequencing, statistical association of individual TCRs with disease status, and machine learning. In a later genetic analysis, genome-wide SNP genotypes for about 65% of the roughly 700 donors were used, and that subset was treated as a discovery cohort. The study at large found these results: In an earlier analysis of 587 of the donors, most TCR beta V segments appeared in productive rearrangements about 87% or about 30% of the time, broadly matching IMGT annotations. Correlated functional status among segregating V segments might reflect linkage disequilibrium, but an unknown experimental factor could not be ruled out. The authors suggested that the approach could potentially be extended to other disease states and immunological phenotypes. The classifier was reported to diagnose cytomegalovirus status with high specificity and sensitivity in both the original and validation cohorts. According to a later analysis, most CMV-associated TCR beta chains appeared to be HLA-restricted, and the HLA associations seemed to be driven largely by CMV exposure. Presence/absence analyses assumed roughly uniform sequencing depth across donors, an assumption that may not hold. A total of fewer than 200 TCR beta chains were listed by the study as associated with cytomegalovirus. Because counts were too low, about 15 rarely observed V segments, including chromosome 9 orphons, were left out of the earlier analysis of some 600 of the donors. The 87-base-pair reads could not distinguish some IMGT-functional V segments, including TRBV6-2 and TRBV6-3, so those segments were excluded. A later analysis found that TCR association rates varied across HLA loci, with DRB1 alleles showing the most associated TCRs and HLA-C alleles the fewest. An association between a missense DCLRE1C variant and V-gene and J-gene trimming of TCR beta chains was found in a later genetic analysis and replicated in an independent cohort. The only immune exposure information available for the cohort was CMV serostatus. When HLA alleles, especially DR and DQ, strongly co-occurred, TCR associations were difficult to assign to individual alleles. In a later analysis, some 18,000 TCR beta sequences were associated with specific HLA alleles at a false discovery rate of 0.05. The sequencing pipeline was judged likely to have produced a cluster of highly shared sequence variants as a technical artifact. A later analysis reported that several top co-occurrence clusters appeared linked to parvovirus B19, influenza, CMV and Epstein-Barr virus. Across donors, most TCR sequences were observed very rarely, whereas some public TCRs were present in many individuals. A few of the identified cytomegalovirus-associated TCR beta chains were confirmed in vitro to be specific for cytomegalovirus antigens. HLA typing was unavailable for some donors at each locus, so association tests used only the typed subset. A further reported finding was that TCR beta sequences accurately predicted the HLA-A and HLA-B alleles for most subjects in the first cohort. Compared with the approximately 670-donor mean, donors in an Asian-associated ancestry cluster had fewer N-insertions in productive TCRs, according to a later genetic analysis. This cohort had only TCR beta chains sequenced, and the lack of alpha or paired-chain data limited which features could be detected. In a later analysis, HLA-associated TCR beta chains showed more clonal expansion and lower generation probabilities than non-associated chains that were equally common.

Input material: PBMCs. The rearranged segments are TRBV5-1 and TRBJ1-1; 8 of the junction bases match TRBD1. The clonotype comes from a man aged 25-45 years in good health and CMV-seronegative. The bases read TGCGCCAGCAGCTTGGGACAGGGGTGGGCTGAAGCTTTCTTT. It is translated as CASSLGQGWAEAFF.